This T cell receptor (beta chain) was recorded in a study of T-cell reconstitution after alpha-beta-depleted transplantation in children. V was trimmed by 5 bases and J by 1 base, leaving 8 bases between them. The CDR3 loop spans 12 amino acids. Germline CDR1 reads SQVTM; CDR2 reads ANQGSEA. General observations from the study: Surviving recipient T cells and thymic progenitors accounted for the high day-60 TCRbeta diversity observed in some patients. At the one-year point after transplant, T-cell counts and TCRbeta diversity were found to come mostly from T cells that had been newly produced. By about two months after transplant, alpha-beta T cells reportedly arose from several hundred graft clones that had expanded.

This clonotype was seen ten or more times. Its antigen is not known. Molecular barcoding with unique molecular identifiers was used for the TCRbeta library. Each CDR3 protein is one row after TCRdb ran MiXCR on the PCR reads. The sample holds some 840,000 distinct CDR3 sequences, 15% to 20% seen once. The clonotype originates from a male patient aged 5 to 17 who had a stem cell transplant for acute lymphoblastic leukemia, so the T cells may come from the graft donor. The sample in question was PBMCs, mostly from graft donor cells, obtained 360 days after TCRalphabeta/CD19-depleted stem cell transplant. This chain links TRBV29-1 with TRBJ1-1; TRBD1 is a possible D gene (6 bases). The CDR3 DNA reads TGCAGCGTTCAGGGGACGAACACTGAAGCTTTCTTT. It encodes CSVQGTNTEAFF.